Sequencing of this T cell receptor (beta chain) was carried out in a study of blood T cell repertoires in COVID-19. Profiling relied on immunoSEQ multiplex PCR, and the TCRdb table lists in-frame clones only, not all of them. Of 50,000 to 60,000 clones in the sample, approximately 83% were seen once. The V gene's germline CDR1 is KGHSH and CDR2 LQKENI. Trimming removed 6 bases from V and 1 base from J; junction bases left unmatched: 6. This CDR3 is built from 16 residues. The sequenced sample was peripheral blood. This rearrangement joins TRBV18 to TRBJ2-6; 7 nucleotides agree with TRBD1. The source of this sequence is a man aged 65 to 79 with active COVID-19. For the CDR3, the DNA is TGTGCCAGCTCGAGGACAGGCCAGTCTGGGGCCAACGTCCTGACTTTC. Protein: CASSRTGQSGANVLTF.